What follows describes a single TCR beta chain. Which antigen it targets is not known. Per-nucleotide qualities are absent, and no much larger clonotype sits a single base away. Other DNA sequences in the sample encode the same CDR3. The sample belongs to a study of blood T cell repertoires in COVID-19 (dated by TCRdb to the early 2020s). Study-level background: Collaborator samples came from the United States, Italy and Spain and covered acute and convalescent phases of COVID-19. The material from the prospective study consisted of cDNA or gDNA derived from T cells, B-cell-depleted T cells, or PBMCs. Where available, HLA class I and class II types were taken from metadata supplied by the sample provider and were not determined by assay-based typing. The repertoires were released in a freely available public database intended as a resource for research on the immune response to SARS-CoV-2. The dataset comprised deeply sampled blood TCRbeta repertoires from subjects exposed to, actively infected with, or recovered from COVID-19. The sample metadata nearly always contained a de-identified subject ID, COVID-19 status, age in years and sex. Samples were obtained from the ongoing ImmuneRACE study (first 160 participants) and from over a thousand subjects provided by 6 global collaborators. What the work shows at the level of the full study, not this receptor alone: How much clinical and demographic metadata was included differed by source and by participant, and the metadata was provided uncurated.

Enrolling through a virtual design, the prospective study's participants ranged in age from roughly 18 to 95 years and lived across more than 20 United States geographic areas. In the prospective study, participants were assigned to cohorts based on the clinical history participants reported in a screening survey and a study questionnaire. Recovered participants in ImmuneRACE Cohort 3 were defined by two consecutive negative NP/OP PCR tests, clearance by a healthcare professional, or resolution of symptoms. In the prospective study, whole blood, serum and a nasopharyngeal or oropharyngeal swab were collected from each participant by mobile phlebotomists. Prospective study participants could optionally give additional blood draws and questionnaires over an approximately two-month period. Before DNA extraction, prospective study blood samples were shipped either frozen or at room temperature. TCRbeta CDR3 regions were amplified from genomic DNA by means of the immunoSEQ Assay, a bias-controlled multiplex PCR. The authors processed their data as follows. The number of nucleated cells in each sample was estimated from the amplification of reference gene primers within the assay. To quantify the absolute abundance of each unique TCRbeta CDR3 rearrangement, sequence reads were collapsed and filtered. For each sample, productive Simpson clonality was calculated as the square root of Simpson's diversity index across productive rearrangements. This is the immuneACCESS table as TCRdb keeps it, with only in-frame sequences that have V and J called. A part of the clones is gone; compared with another copy, unresolved V genes explain less than half, and the rest is unexplained. That table gives V, J and clone size, and the DNA gave D and trimming. The sample table lists approximately 320,000 clones, over 80% of them with a count of one. The ten most abundant clones make up around 10% of the sample.

The CDR3, cysteine through phenylalanine, is 13 amino acids long. Of the read, only the CDR3 DNA is kept; its 39 bases are in frame from base 1. The V end loses 3 bases and the J end loses 4 bases, and a stretch of 10 bases separates them. CDR1 and CDR2 were assigned from the germline V gene as SGHRS and YFSETQ. Input material: PBMCs or T cells enriched from blood (not recorded which). The V and J segments used are TRBV5-1 and TRBJ1-1; TRBD1 might be the D gene, on 6 matching bases. The receptor was isolated from a young woman who had recovered from COVID-19. The CDR3 region reads CASSSQGSTEAFF. The DNA is as follows: TGCGCCAGCAGCTCTCAGGGGAGCACTGAAGCTTTCTTT.